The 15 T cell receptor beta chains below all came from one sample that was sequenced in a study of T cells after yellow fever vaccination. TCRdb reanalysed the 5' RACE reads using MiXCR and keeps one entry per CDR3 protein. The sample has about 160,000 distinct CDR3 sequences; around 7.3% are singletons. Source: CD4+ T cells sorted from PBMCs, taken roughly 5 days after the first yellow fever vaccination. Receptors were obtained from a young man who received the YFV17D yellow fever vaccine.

The CDR3 sequence is CSARDRPYQETQYF. CDR3 nucleotide sequence: TGCAGTGCTAGGGACAGACCGTACCAAGAGACCCAGTACTTC. This chain links TRBV20-1 with TRBJ2-5; TRBD1 might be the D (6 bases). The CDR3 is made up of 14 amino acids. Trimming left V 3 bases short and J 0 bases short, with 11 bases between. Germline CDR1 is DFQATT and CDR2 is SNEGSKA (reference sequence).

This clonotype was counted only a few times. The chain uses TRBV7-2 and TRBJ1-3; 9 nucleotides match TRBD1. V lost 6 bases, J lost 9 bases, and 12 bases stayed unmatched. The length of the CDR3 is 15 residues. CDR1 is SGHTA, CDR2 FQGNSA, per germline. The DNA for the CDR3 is TGTGCCAGCAGGCCCTCGACAGGGGGGTATGGCACCATATATTTT. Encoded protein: CASRPSTGGYGTIYF.

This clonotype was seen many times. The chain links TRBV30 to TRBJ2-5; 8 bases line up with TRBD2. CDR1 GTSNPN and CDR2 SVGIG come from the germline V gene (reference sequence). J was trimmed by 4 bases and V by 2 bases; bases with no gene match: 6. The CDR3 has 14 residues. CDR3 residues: CAWSFSGASETQYF. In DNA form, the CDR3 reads TGTGCCTGGAGTTTTAGCGGGGCCTCAGAGACCCAGTACTTC.

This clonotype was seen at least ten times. The DNA of the CDR3 is TGTGCCAGCAGCCTCGACGGGCGGGGAGAAGCTTTCTTT. It is translated as CASSLDGRGEAFF. The rearrangement joins TRBV28 to TRBJ1-1; D not certain. The CDR3 totals 13 residues. Germline CDR1 reads MDHEN; CDR2 reads SYDVKM. V lost 6 bases and J 8 bases, leaving 16 bases between the germline ends.

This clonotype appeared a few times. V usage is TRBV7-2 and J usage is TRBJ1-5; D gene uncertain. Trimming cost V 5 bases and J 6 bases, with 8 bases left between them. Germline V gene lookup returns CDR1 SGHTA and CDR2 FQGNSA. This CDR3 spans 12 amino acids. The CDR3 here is CASSLDSQPQHF. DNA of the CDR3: TGTGCCAGCAGCCTGGACTCTCAGCCCCAGCATTTT.

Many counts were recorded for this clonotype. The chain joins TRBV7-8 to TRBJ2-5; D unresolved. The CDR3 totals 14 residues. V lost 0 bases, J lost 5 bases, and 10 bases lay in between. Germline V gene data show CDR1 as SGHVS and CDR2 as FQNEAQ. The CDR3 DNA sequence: TGTGCCAGCAGCTTAGCCCCTCTGAGGGAGACCCAGTACTTC. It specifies CASSLAPLRETQYF.

The chain's CDR3 is CASSLDGMTPQHF. CDR3 nucleotide sequence: TGTGCCAGCAGCTTAGACGGGATGACGCCCCAGCATTTT. This chain joins TRBV7-8 and TRBJ1-5; D not resolved. Trimming left V 1 base short and J 9 bases short, with 10 bases between. Germline CDR1 is SGHVS and CDR2 is FQNEAQ. The CDR3 is 13 amino acids.

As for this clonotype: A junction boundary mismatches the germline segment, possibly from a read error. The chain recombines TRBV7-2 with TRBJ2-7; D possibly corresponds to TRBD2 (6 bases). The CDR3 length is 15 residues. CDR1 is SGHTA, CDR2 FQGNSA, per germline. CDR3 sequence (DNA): TGTGTCAGCGGACCACGGGGGACCTCGAGGTACGAGCAGTACTTC. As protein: CVSGPRGTSRYEQYF. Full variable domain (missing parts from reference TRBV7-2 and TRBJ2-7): GAGVSQSPSNKVTEKGKDVELRCDPISGHTALYWYRQSLGQGLEFLIYFQGNSAPDKSGLPSDRFSAERTGGSVSTLTIQRTQQEDSAVYLCVSGPRGTSRYEQYFGPGTRLTVT.

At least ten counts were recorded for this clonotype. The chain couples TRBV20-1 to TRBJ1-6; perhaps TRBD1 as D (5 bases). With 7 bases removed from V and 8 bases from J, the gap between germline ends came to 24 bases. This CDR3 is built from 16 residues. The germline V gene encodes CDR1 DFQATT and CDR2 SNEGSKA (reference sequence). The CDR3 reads CSGTSTGPGTDSPLHF. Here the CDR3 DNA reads TGCAGTGGCACCTCCACTGGACCAGGGACTGATTCACCCCTCCACTTT.

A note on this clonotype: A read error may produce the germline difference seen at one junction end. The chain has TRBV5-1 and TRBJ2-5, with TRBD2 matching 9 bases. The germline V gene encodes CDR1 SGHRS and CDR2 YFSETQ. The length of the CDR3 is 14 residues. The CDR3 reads CASSLEWRGGPNHF. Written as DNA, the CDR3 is TGCGCCAGCAGCTTGGAGTGGCGGGGGGGCCCCAATCACTTC.

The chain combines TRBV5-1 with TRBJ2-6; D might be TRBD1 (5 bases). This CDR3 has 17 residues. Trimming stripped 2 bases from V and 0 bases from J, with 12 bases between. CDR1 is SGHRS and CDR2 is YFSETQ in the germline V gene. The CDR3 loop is CASSLGQGNSGANVLTF. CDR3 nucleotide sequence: TGCGCCAGCAGCTTAGGCCAGGGAAACTCTGGGGCCAACGTCCTGACTTTC.

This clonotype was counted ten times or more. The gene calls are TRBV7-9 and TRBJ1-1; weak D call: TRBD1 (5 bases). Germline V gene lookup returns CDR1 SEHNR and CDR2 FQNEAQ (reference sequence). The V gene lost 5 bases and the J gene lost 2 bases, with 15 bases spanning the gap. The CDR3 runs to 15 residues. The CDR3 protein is CASSRGGASNTEAFF. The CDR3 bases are TGTGCCAGCAGCCGGGGAGGGGCGAGTAACACTGAAGCTTTCTTT. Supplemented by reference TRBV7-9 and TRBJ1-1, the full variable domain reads DTGVSQNPRHKITKRGQNVTFRCDPISEHNRLYWYRQTLGQGPEFLTYFQNEAQLEKSRLLSDRFSAERPKGSFSTLEIQRTEQGDSAMYLCASSRGGASNTEAFFGQGTRLTVV.

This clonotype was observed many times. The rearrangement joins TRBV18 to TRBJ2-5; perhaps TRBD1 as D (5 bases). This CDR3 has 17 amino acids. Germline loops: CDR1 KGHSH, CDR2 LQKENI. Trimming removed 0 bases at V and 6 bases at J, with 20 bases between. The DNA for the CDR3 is TGTGCCAGCTCACCACCCCGACAGCCCCAGCTCCGGAAGACCCAGTACTTC. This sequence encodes CASSPPRQPQLRKTQYF.

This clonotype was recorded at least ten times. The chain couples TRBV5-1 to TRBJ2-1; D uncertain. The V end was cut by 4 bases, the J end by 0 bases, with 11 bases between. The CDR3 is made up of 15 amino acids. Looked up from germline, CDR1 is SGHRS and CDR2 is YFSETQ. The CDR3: CASSGWVSSYNEQFF. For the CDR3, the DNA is TGCGCCAGCAGCGGATGGGTGAGCTCCTACAATGAGCAGTTCTTC.

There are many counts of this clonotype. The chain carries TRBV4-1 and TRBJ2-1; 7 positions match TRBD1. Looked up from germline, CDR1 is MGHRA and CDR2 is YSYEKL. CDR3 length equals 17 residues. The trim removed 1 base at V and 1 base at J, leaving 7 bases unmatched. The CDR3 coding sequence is TGCGCCAGCAGCCAAGTTTCAGGGGGTGCGTCCTACAATGAGCAGTTCTTC. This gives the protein CASSQVSGGASYNEQFF.